Listed below are T cell receptor beta chains from one sample, sequenced in a study of vaccination and CD4 T cells after COVID-19. In TCRdb, the PCR reads were re-called with MiXCR into one record per CDR3 protein. The sample holds fewer than 5,500 distinct CDR3 sequences, 46% seen once. Which antigens these TCRs recognize remains unknown. Sequencing used CD4+ T cells from blood, cultured in vitro. The receptor set was obtained from a human donor who had recovered from COVID-19. The CDR3 runs from the conserved cysteine through the conserved F or W. Each record gives: J gene, V gene, CDR3 length, CDR3 protein.

TRBJ1-1 TRBV6-5 13 CASSYTRGTEAFF
TRBJ1-2 TRBV7-9 15 CASSLLTREFSGYTF
TRBJ1-5 TRBV2 16 CASSELGTVGNQPQHF
TRBJ2-1 TRBV2 12 CASTPEGTGQFF
TRBJ2-2 TRBV24-1 17 CATSDFFGQGGKGELFF
TRBJ2-3 TRBV27 19 CASSLTGAGGPRHTDTQYF
TRBJ2-3 TRBV9 15 CASSPPGGSTDTQYF
TRBJ2-2 TRBV6-2/TRBV6-3 16 CASSYSRSGICGELFF
TRBJ2-5 TRBV10-3 19 CAISEPGGTATQGPETQYF
TRBJ2-5 TRBV15 15 CATSRERLASETQYF
TRBJ2-7 TRBV20-1 14 CSASSGTRSYEQYF
TRBJ1-5 TRBV7-2 14 CASSLVYLNQPQHF
TRBJ1-1 TRBV12-3/TRBV12-4 13 CASSTQVNTEAFF
TRBJ1-1 TRBV20-1 15 CSARDLKGRNTEAFF
TRBJ2-1 TRBV6-1 17 CASSTGLAGDGYNEQFF
TRBJ2-1 TRBV11-3 15 CASSFSGSYYNEQFF
TRBJ1-4 TRBV20-1 13 CSARGTRKEKLFF
TRBJ2-7 TRBV15 15 CATKGLAGPSYEQYF
TRBJ1-1 TRBV30 15 CAWSTPGQGRFEAFF
TRBJ1-1 TRBV10-3 17 CAISDGGVGGRDTEAFF
TRBJ1-2 TRBV24-1 13 CATQGGNNYGYTF
TRBJ1-1 TRBV7-2 14 CASSLDRLNTEAFF
TRBJ1-1 TRBV20-1 13 CSASGDMNTEAFF
TRBJ1-5 TRBV2 14 CASNRGPINQPQHF
TRBJ2-3 TRBV19 15 CASRGGLLNTDTQYF
TRBJ2-5 TRBV6-1 13 CASTPTGEETQYF
TRBJ2-5 TRBV6-1 16 CASSGLAGGMRETQYF
TRBJ1-2 TRBV21-1 12 CASSPCADRYTF
TRBJ2-3 TRBV2 14 CASSEAAATDTQYF
TRBJ2-3 TRBV2 15 CASSVSGGYTDTQYF
TRBJ1-1 TRBV11-1 14 CASSWDRTNTEAFF
TRBJ2-5 TRBV20-1 12 CSASLGRETQYF
TRBJ2-3 TRBV5-1 12 CASSSRTRGGIF
TRBJ2-2 TRBV6-2/TRBV6-3 23 CASSPRGEHWTRKMRANTGELFF
TRBJ2-2 TRBV15 12 CATSSWGGELFF
TRBJ2-1 TRBV24-1 17 CATSDFRASGRRNEQLF
TRBJ2-5 TRBV18 16 CASSPPDGTVPRTQYF
TRBJ2-1 TRBV7-9 21 CASSPWGLSSPALAGENEQFF
TRBJ1-3 TRBV2 14 CASLEQLSGNTIYF
TRBJ1-2 TRBV5-4 13 CASSQTGNYGYTF
TRBJ2-7 TRBV7-8 12 CASRLNSYEQYF
TRBJ2-3 TRBV7-6 16 CASSLAFGTTTDTQYF
TRBJ1-2 TRBV5-5 14 CASSRGDGLYGYTF
TRBJ1-1 TRBV6-1 14 CASRQGQLNTEAFF
TRBJ2-2 TRBV4-3 13 CASSPTRAGELFF
TRBJ2-3 TRBV24-1 16 CATSDPGLARGDTQYF
TRBJ1-1 TRBV11-3 13 CASSPPGNTEAFF
TRBJ1-4 TRBV7-2 14 CASSLGFAPEKLFF
TRBJ2-1 TRBV15 16 CATSPTRVAGYNEQFF
TRBJ2-3 TRBV20-1 15 CSAIPGLAGVGTQYF
TRBJ2-3 TRBV27 13 CASSLRGTDTQYF
TRBJ2-3 TRBV2 14 CASCPTSGLDTQYF
TRBJ2-7 TRBV6-1 14 CASSPTSGRYEQYF
TRBJ2-7 TRBV12-3/TRBV12-4 13 CASSLDRFAEVYF
TRBJ1-1 TRBV28 17 CASSLRYGSGMNTEAFF
TRBJ1-1 TRBV15 15 CATSTSGWGNTEAFF
TRBJ2-5 TRBV20-1 15 CSARLAGGLQETQYF
TRBJ2-7 TRBV18 13 CASSPHNSHEQYF
TRBJ2-3 TRBV20-1 15 CSARAARLAADTQYF
TRBJ1-5 TRBV20-1 14 CSAGTGSPNQPQHF